Presented here are 4 T cell receptor beta chains from one specimen sequenced in a study of cytomegalovirus exposure and HLA in healthy donors (dated by TCRdb to 2016 to 2017). Library method: the immunoSEQ multiplex PCR assay. For the multiplex PCR, a mixture combining 60 forward primers for TCR Vbeta segments and 13 reverse primers for TCR Jbeta segments was used. TCRdb's version of the immuneACCESS table is confined to in-frame rearrangements and falls short of the full clone set. An unresolved V gene accounts for under half of the shortfall where checked; the remainder is of unknown origin. The sample contains around 150,000 clones, about 84% of them found a single time. The leading ten clones occupy around 2.4% of the sample. Sequenced input: PBMCs. All receptors derive from a man between 45 and 60 years old in good health and CMV-seronegative.

The V call is TRBV7-8, the J call TRBJ1-1; no firm D call. This CDR3 is built from 15 residues. Trimming pared 5 bases from V and 1 base from J, leaving 14 bases between. Germline values: CDR1 SGHVS, CDR2 FQNEAQ. CDR3 bases: TGTGCCAGCAGCCGAAGGACGGGGAAGAACACTGAAGCTTTCTTT. Its protein is CASSRRTGKNTEAFF. Drawing the rest from reference TRBV7-8 and TRBJ1-1, the complete variable domain is GAGVSQSPRYKVAKRGQDVALRCDPISGHVSLFWYQQALGQGPEFLTYFQNEAQLDKSGLPSDRFFAERPEGSVSTLKIQRTQQEDSAVYLCASSRRTGKNTEAFFGQGTRLTVV.

The CDR3 nucleotides read TGTGCCAGCAGGGGCCTAGGAGCGGGATCCTACGAGCAGTACTTC. Translated: CASRGLGAGSYEQYF. The chain has TRBV27 and TRBJ2-7, with 7 positions matching TRBD2. The CDR3 spans 15 residues. The germline CDR1 and CDR2 sequences are MNHEY and SMNVEV (reference sequence). V lost 6 bases and J lost 1; bases outside the gene matches: 9.

The chain links TRBV28 to TRBJ1-6; 8 nucleotides agree with TRBD1. J gave up 6 bases and V 6 bases, and 1 base lay outside the gene matches. CDR3 length: 13 amino acids. Germline V lookup: CDR1 MDHEN, CDR2 SYDVKM. In DNA, the CDR3 is TGTGCCAGCAGACAGGGGGTTAATTCACCCCTCCACTTT. Translated: CASRQGVNSPLHF.

V is TRBV30 and J is TRBJ2-3; D is possibly TRBD1 (5 bases). Trimming removed 4 bases at V and 1 base at J, with 15 bases between. The CDR3 runs to 15 residues. CDR1 and CDR2 (germline): GTSNPN, SVGIG (reference sequence). The DNA for the CDR3 is TGTGCCTGGACAGCCGCTTCAGGGCGCACAGATACGCAGTATTTT. It encodes CAWTAASGRTDTQYF.